These T cell receptor beta chains were read from a single sample in a study of long-term antiretroviral therapy in people with HIV. TCRdb keeps only in-frame clones here, not all; method: immunoSEQ multiplex PCR. The table includes some 43,000 clones, 86% detected once. The sequencing here drew on unsorted PBMCs, taken 0.1 years before starting antiretroviral therapy. The source is a woman aged 50 to 65 with HIV. CDR3s include the opening cysteine and the closing phenylalanine or tryptophan.

J,V,CDR3
TRBJ1-1,TRBV5-4,CASSGKAEAFF
TRBJ2-5,TRBV5-4,CASSLKSGETQYF
TRBJ2-7,TRBV4-2,CASSTGAAYEQYF
TRBJ2-7,TRBV9,CASSVSPAGGYEQYF
TRBJ1-5,TRBV5-1,CASSLEGGYQPQHF
TRBJ2-7,TRBV7-8,CASSSTDRSQYF
TRBJ1-5,TRBV19,CASSIMSGDNQPQHF
TRBJ2-7,TRBV18,CASSPSQSGYEQYF
TRBJ2-1,TRBV27,CASSLGHEQFF
TRBJ2-1,TRBV29-1,CSARQLAGVYNEQFF
TRBJ2-2,TRBV11-3,CASSSLGQSNTGELFF
TRBJ2-6,TRBV5-4,CASSLTVSGANVLTF
TRBJ2-1,TRBV6-1,CASKRTSGAEQFF
TRBJ1-5,TRBV4-1,CASSQRLGGSDQPQHF
.,TRBV6-5,CASSSTLNYEQYF
TRBJ2-7,TRBV12-2,CASRSIMPGTEVYEQYF
TRBJ2-6,TRBV11-1,CASSLGRPYGRPGANVLTF
TRBJ2-5,TRBV29-1,CSVRLAEKGAQYF
TRBJ2-7,TRBV29-1,CSGGGNHEQYF
TRBJ2-1,TRBV13,CASSFPSGDNEQFF
TRBJ2-5,TRBV6-4,CASSPGTTPQETQYF
TRBJ1-1,TRBV5-4,CVGQDRQLNTEAFF
TRBJ2-3,TRBV11-2,CASSLEREGSGGLSTDTQYF
TRBJ2-2,TRBV5-1,CASSALQGAGGGELFF
TRBJ1-6,TRBV19,CASSLRGSVPNSPLHF
TRBJ1-1,TRBV29-1,CSVALRNPNTEAFF
TRBJ2-3,TRBV5-6,CASSPWTGGTGYGTDTQYF
TRBJ1-1,TRBV2,CASSIGPNTEAFF
TRBJ2-7,TRBV30,CAWTPDGVRSYEQYF
TRBJ1-6,TRBV10-3,CAIRQGDSPLHF
TRBJ1-2,TRBV5-4,CASSPDRGREGYGYTF
TRBJ1-1,TRBV30,CAWSKAAGKAFF
TRBJ2-5,TRBV30,CAWSKTWRGGQSQETQYF
TRBJ1-4,TRBV30,CAWSKEYGVNEKLFF
TRBJ1-4,TRBV7-9,CASSSNRGRLFEKLFF